The 29 T cell receptor beta chains in this list originate from one sample, sequenced in a study of identical twins. TCRdb itself ran the 5' RACE reads through MiXCR, one entry per CDR3 protein. The sample includes about 530,000 distinct CDR3 sequences, 13% to 15% of them seen just once. These data were likewise used in another study, on yellow fever vaccine responses in identical twins.

The sample consisted of CD4+ T cells sorted from blood. The receptors shown here come from a woman between 18 and 29 years old in good health.

This clonotype has only a few counts. This chain uses TRBV5-5 with TRBJ2-3; a weak D match, TRBD2 (6 bases). The CDR3 is 14 residues long. V was clipped by 3 bases and J by 6 bases, with 14 bases between them. Per germline, CDR1 SGHKS and CDR2 YYEKEE (reference sequence). The CDR3, as DNA: TGTGCCAGCAGCTCCGGGACTCTTACTGATACGCAGTATTTT. Translated, it gives CASSSGTLTDTQYF. The whole variable domain, filled in from reference TRBV5-5 and TRBJ2-3, reads DAGVTQSPTHLIKTRGQQVTLRCSPISGHKSVSWYQQVLGQGPQFIFQYYEKEERGRGNFPDRFSARQFPNYSSELNVNALLLGDSALYLCASSSGTLTDTQYFGPGTRLTVL.

In this sample, this clonotype turned up a few times. This chain links TRBV27 with TRBJ2-1; 12 bases are a match to TRBD2. The CDR3 is 18 residues long. Germline V gene lookup returns CDR1 MNHEY and CDR2 SMNVEV (reference sequence). Losses at the gene ends were 6 bases for V and 3 bases for J; bases not matched to a gene: 12. DNA for the CDR3: TGTGCCAGCAGACCCTACGGACTAGCGGGGAACCTCTACAATGAGCAGTTCTTC. This gives the protein CASRPYGLAGNLYNEQFF.

This clonotype was seen more than once but under ten times. The rearrangement links TRBV12-3 or TRBV12-4 to TRBJ2-2; D may be TRBD1 or TRBD2 (5 bases each). The CDR3 loop spans 13 amino acids. Deletions cut 4 bases from V and 6 bases from J, with 9 bases between. The CDR3: CASSSVGAGELFF. The CDR3 coding sequence is TGTGCCAGCAGTTCAGTGGGGGCCGGGGAGCTGTTTTTT.

This clonotype was found a few times. The chain combines TRBV6-5 with TRBJ2-1; D perhaps matches TRBD2 (7 bases). Germline V CDR1 and CDR2: MNHEY, SVGAGI. The ends were cut back, 4 bases at V and 2 bases at J, with 21 bases in the middle. The CDR3 is made up of 18 amino acids. CDR3 in amino acids: CASSWYQGGEGTYNEQFF. The CDR3, as DNA: TGTGCCAGCAGTTGGTACCAAGGGGGGGAAGGTACCTACAATGAGCAGTTCTTC.

The chain carries TRBV3-1 and TRBJ2-3; D is possibly TRBD2 (5 bases). The V gene lost 0 bases and the J gene lost 5 bases, with 12 bases spanning the gap. In germline, CDR1 is LGHDT, CDR2 YNNKEL (reference sequence). This CDR3 region has 15 residues. CDR3 sequence reads: CASSQDLAGEDTQYF. The DNA for the CDR3 is TGTGCCAGCAGCCAAGACCTAGCCGGGGAAGATACGCAGTATTTT.

This clonotype was picked up a small number of times. The chain carries TRBV25-1 and TRBJ2-2; D might be TRBD1 (5 bases). The CDR3 runs 16 residues. The germline CDR1 and CDR2 sequences are MGHDK and SYGVNS. V dropped 3 bases and J dropped 0 bases, with 11 bases sitting between them. DNA for the CDR3: TGTGCCAGCAGTGAGAAGGGGTTTGCGAACACCGGGGAGCTGTTTTTT. It yields the protein CASSEKGFANTGELFF.

This rearrangement joins TRBV5-1 to TRBJ2-7; tentative D call: TRBD1 (6 bases). Trimming took 0 bases from V and 0 from J, leaving 10 bases between them. Germline V CDR1 and CDR2: SGHRS, YFSETQ. The CDR3 covers 15 residues. The CDR3 region has the DNA TGCGCCAGCAGCTTGGAGGGCAGGGGCTCCTACGAGCAGTACTTC. Translated: CASSLEGRGSYEQYF.

The V call is TRBV7-7, the J call TRBJ2-6; D gene uncertain. CDR1 and CDR2 (germline): SSHAT, FNYEAQ (reference sequence). This CDR3 has 15 amino acids. V was cut by 5 bases and J by 0 bases, with 8 bases left in between. CDR3 sequence reads: CASSLSHSGANVLTF. In DNA form, the CDR3 reads TGTGCCAGCAGCCTCTCCCACTCTGGGGCCAACGTCCTGACTTTC.

In its sample, this clonotype was seen a few times. This chain connects TRBV28 to TRBJ2-5; D perhaps matches TRBD2 (6 bases). V was pared by 5 bases and J by 4 bases, with 11 bases between. Germline CDR1 reads MDHEN; CDR2 reads SYDVKM. CDR3 length equals 13 residues. The CDR3 DNA reads as TGTGCCAGCAGTCCAAGGACTATAGAGACCCAGTACTTC. It specifies CASSPRTIETQYF.

V usage is TRBV3-1 and J usage is TRBJ2-7; the match to TRBD1 covers 8 bases. This CDR3 is 14 amino acids long. In germline, CDR1 is LGHDT, CDR2 YNNKEL (reference sequence). The ends lost 10 bases at V and 4 bases at J; junction bases unmatched: 12. The CDR3 region has the DNA TGTGCCACCCCTAGACAGGGGCTATCATACGAGCAGTACTTC. Protein product: CATPRQGLSYEQYF.

This clonotype showed up just a few times. The CDR3 DNA sequence: TGTGCCAACGCGCCGGGACGCCCCATTGATGAGCAGTTCTTC. This encodes CANAPGRPIDEQFF. This chain links TRBV7-6 with TRBJ2-1; the D call may be TRBD1 or TRBD2 (5 bases each). The CDR3 is 14 amino acids. The V end lost 10 bases, the J end lost 8 bases, and 21 bases lay between the germline ends. Germline CDR1 SGHVS, CDR2 FNYEAQ.

The chain uses TRBV5-1 and TRBJ2-1; TRBD1 matches at 7 bases. CDR1 SGHRS and CDR2 YFSETQ come from the germline V gene. The CDR3 has 13 amino acids. The V gene end was trimmed by 8 bases and the J gene end by 7 bases; junction bases not matched to a gene: 9. The CDR3 DNA is TGCGCCAGTACACAGGGGCCTATGAATGAGCAGTTCTTC. Translating it yields CASTQGPMNEQFF.

This clonotype has only a few counts. This chain links TRBV12-3 or TRBV12-4 with TRBJ2-4; 9 bases fit TRBD1. The trim removed 6 bases at V and 6 bases at J, leaving 12 bases unmatched. There are 16 residues in the CDR3. This CDR3 is CASRPFGTGFTNIQYF. The CDR3 DNA sequence: TGTGCCAGCAGACCTTTTGGGACAGGGTTTACAAACATTCAGTACTTC.

J is TRBJ2-5 and V is TRBV6-1; tentatively, D is TRBD1 or TRBD2 (6 bases each). The CDR3 is 14 residues long. The V and J ends lost 4 bases and 4 bases respectively, with 13 bases between them. Germline V gene sequence: CDR1 MNHNS, CDR2 SASEGT. This CDR3 is CASSGGGTGETQYF. The CDR3 nucleotides read TGTGCCAGCAGTGGAGGGGGGACGGGAGAGACCCAGTACTTC.

In its sample, this clonotype was seen a few times. The V call is TRBV20-1, the J call TRBJ1-2; D gene ambiguous. The V end was cut by 3 bases, the J end by 7 bases, with 15 bases between. From germline, CDR1 is DFQATT and CDR2 SNEGSKA (reference sequence). The CDR3 spans 13 residues. CDR3 sequence reads: CSARFSGFGGYTF. The CDR3 DNA is TGCAGTGCTAGGTTTTCCGGCTTTGGTGGCTACACCTTC.

This clonotype showed up many times. This sequence joins TRBV12-3 or TRBV12-4 and TRBJ1-5; 7 bases fit TRBD1. The CDR3 consists of 15 residues. V was clipped by 2 bases and J by 6 bases; unmatched bases: 7. The CDR3 region is CASSLREGAGQPQHF. DNA for the CDR3: TGTGCCAGCAGTTTAAGGGAGGGGGCTGGTCAGCCCCAGCATTTT.

The J gene is TRBJ2-3, the V gene TRBV5-1; the match to TRBD2 covers 13 bases. Germline loops: CDR1 SGHRS, CDR2 YFSETQ. The CDR3 totals 14 residues. V dropped 7 bases and J dropped 13; count of bases not matched to a gene: 12. The CDR3 is CASRTSGGQSTEYF. CDR3 nucleotides: TGCGCCAGCCGGACTAGCGGGGGCCAGTCCACAGAGTATTTT.

This rearrangement joins TRBV20-1 to TRBJ2-1, with 8 bases lining up with TRBD2. Germline assignment: CDR1 DFQATT and CDR2 SNEGSKA (reference sequence). J was trimmed by 7 bases and V by 6 bases; bases with no gene match: 8. The CDR3 is 13 residues long. DNA of the CDR3: TGCAGTGCCCACCCGGGACTAGTGAATGAGCAGTTCTTC. Protein: CSAHPGLVNEQFF.

This clonotype was seen a few times. The gene calls are TRBV29-1 and TRBJ2-7; no reliable D call. This CDR3 has 12 amino acids. The germline gives CDR1 SQVTM, CDR2 ANQGSEA. V gave up 6 bases and J gave up 6 bases, with 15 bases separating them. The chain's CDR3 is CSVGTPAREQYF. The CDR3, as DNA: TGCAGCGTCGGAACCCCTGCCCGCGAGCAGTACTTC.

The V and J genes are TRBV2 and TRBJ2-1, with 12 nucleotides matching TRBD2. Looked up from germline, CDR1 is SNHLY and CDR2 is FYNNEI. V gave up 6 bases and J gave up 7 bases; unmatched junction bases: 7. The CDR3 contains 15 residues. CDR3 sequence (DNA): TGTGCCAGCAGAACCCGACTAGCGGGAGCGAATGAGCAGTTCTTC. Translation gives CASRTRLAGANEQFF.

This sequence joins TRBV25-1 and TRBJ1-5; 10 positions match TRBD1. The CDR3 covers 14 residues. V lost 8 bases and J lost 7; bases outside the gene matches: 8. The germline V gene encodes CDR1 MGHDK and CDR2 SYGVNS. In nucleotides, the CDR3 is TGTGCCAGCCAGACAGGGGGCTTGGAGCAGCCCCAGCATTTT. Its translation is CASQTGGLEQPQHF.

In its sample, this clonotype was seen many times. This rearrangement joins TRBV12-5 to TRBJ2-3, with unresolved D. Trimming cost V 2 bases and J 10 bases, with 13 bases left between them. CDR3 length: 13 amino acids. Germline V gene lookup returns CDR1 LGHNT and CDR2 FRNRAP. The CDR3 loop reads CASGLSQTTSQYF. CDR3 coding DNA: TGTGCTAGTGGTTTGTCTCAGACCACCTCGCAGTATTTT.

A few counts support this clonotype. The chain combines TRBV11-2 with TRBJ2-1, with D perhaps matching TRBD1 (7 bases). The CDR3 sequence is 14 residues long. Germline V gene sequence: CDR1 SGHAT, CDR2 FQNNGV. V lost 5 bases and J lost 6, with 14 bases in between. CDR3 residues: CASSPGGYGNEQFF. CDR3 nucleotide sequence: TGTGCCAGCAGCCCAGGGGGGTATGGCAATGAGCAGTTCTTC. The variable domain in full, completed from reference TRBV11-2 and TRBJ2-1, reads EAGVAQSPRYKIIEKRQSVAFWCNPISGHATLYWYQQILGQGPKLLIQFQNNGVVDDSQLPKDRFSAERLKGVDSTLKIQPAKLEDSAVYLCASSPGGYGNEQFFGPGTRLTVL.

This clonotype was counted between two and nine times. This chain joins TRBV7-6 and TRBJ1-4, with D possibly TRBD1 on 5 matching bases. The CDR3 totals 17 residues. CDR1 and CDR2 (germline): SGHVS, FNYEAQ. V lost 4 bases and J 0 bases, leaving 15 bases between the germline ends. CDR3 in amino acids: CASSSLDTTATNEKLFF. CDR3 DNA sequence: TGTGCCAGCAGCTCTCTGGACACAACAGCAACTAATGAAAAACTGTTTTTT.

The sample holds a few counts of this clonotype. V is TRBV28 and J is TRBJ2-1; D gene unclear. Germline V gene data show CDR1 as MDHEN and CDR2 as SYDVKM. V was clipped by 9 bases and J by 10 bases, with 13 bases between them. The CDR3 has 11 amino acids. CDR3 amino acids: CASSGLIEQFF. As DNA, the CDR3 is TGTGCCAGTTCAGGTTTGATCGAGCAGTTCTTC.

The gene calls are TRBV7-8 and TRBJ2-1; D possibly uses TRBD1 or TRBD2 (6 bases each). This CDR3 comprises 15 residues. The germline V and J ends were trimmed by 4 bases and 7 bases, with 17 bases remaining between them. Per the germline V gene, CDR1 is SGHVS and CDR2 is FQNEAQ. The CDR3, as DNA: TGTGCCAGCAGCTCGACGACTAGGGGGGAAAATGAGCAGTTCTTC. Translated, it gives CASSSTTRGENEQFF.

V is TRBV6-5 and J is TRBJ2-7, with 12 nucleotides matching TRBD2. Trimming at V came to 2 bases and at J to 5 bases, leaving 10 bases not matched to a gene. Looked up from germline, CDR1 is MNHEY and CDR2 is SVGAGI. The CDR3 contains 17 residues. DNA of the CDR3: TGTGCCAGCAGTTACGTGGCTAGCGGGAGGGTGAGAGACGAGCAGTACTTC. It specifies CASSYVASGRVRDEQYF.

CDR3 bases: TGTGCCAGCAGTTACTCGAGGAGCGGGAGGTACAATGAGCAGTTCTTC. Its translation: CASSYSRSGRYNEQFF. The chain couples TRBV6-5 to TRBJ2-1; TRBD2 matches at 9 bases. V lost 0 bases and J lost 4; bases outside the gene matches: 4. The CDR3 extends over 16 amino acids. Germline V CDR1 and CDR2: MNHEY, SVGAGI.

The chain employs TRBV12-3 or TRBV12-4 and TRBJ2-3; 9 nucleotides line up with TRBD2. The CDR3 totals 15 residues. The V gene end was trimmed by 6 bases and the J gene end by 0 bases; junction bases not matched to a gene: 4. CDR3 nucleotide sequence: TGTGCCAGCAGAGGGCGGGGGGGTAGCACAGATACGCAGTATTTT. Amino acid sequence: CASRGRGGSTDTQYF.